The present entry profiles one T cell receptor beta chain with its context. Its antigen remains unidentified. V lost 5 bases, J lost 10 bases, and 6 bases stayed unmatched. The CDR3 is made up of 13 amino acids. Per the germline V gene, CDR1 is SGHVS and CDR2 is FQNEAQ. The data stem from a study of T cell responses to AZD1222 COVID-19 vaccine. Study-level points and caveats: Only a handful of AZD1222 recipients tested seropositive at baseline.

Sequencing was performed with immunoSEQ multiplex PCR; in TCRdb, only in-frame clones are kept and a portion is missing. This table has tens of thousands of clones, approximately 84% appearing once. This specimen consisted of peripheral blood, obtained 28 days after the second AZD1222 dose. The clonotype was recovered from an adult who received the AZD1222 COVID-19 vaccine. V usage is TRBV7-8 and J usage is TRBJ2-2, with TRBD2 identical over 8 bases. The CDR3 loop reads CASSVSGMVELFF. The DNA of the CDR3 is TGTGCCAGCAGCGTTAGCGGGATGGTGGAGCTGTTTTTT.